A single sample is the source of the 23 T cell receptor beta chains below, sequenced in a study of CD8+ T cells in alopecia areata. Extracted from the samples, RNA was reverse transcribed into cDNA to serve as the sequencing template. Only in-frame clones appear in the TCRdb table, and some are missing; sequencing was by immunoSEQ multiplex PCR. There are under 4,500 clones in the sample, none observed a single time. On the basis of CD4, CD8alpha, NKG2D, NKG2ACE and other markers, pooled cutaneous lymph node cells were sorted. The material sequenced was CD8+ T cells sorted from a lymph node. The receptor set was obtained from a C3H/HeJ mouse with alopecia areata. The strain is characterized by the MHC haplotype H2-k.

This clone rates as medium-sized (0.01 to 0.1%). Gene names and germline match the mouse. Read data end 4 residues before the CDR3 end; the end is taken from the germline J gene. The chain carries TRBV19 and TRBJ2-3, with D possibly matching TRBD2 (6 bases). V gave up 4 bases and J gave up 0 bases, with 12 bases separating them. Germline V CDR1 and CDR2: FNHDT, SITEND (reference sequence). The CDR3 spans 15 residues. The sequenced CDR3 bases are TGTGCCAGCAGTCCCTACTGGGCTAGTGCAGAA. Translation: CASSPYWASAE. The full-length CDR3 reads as CASSPYWASAETLYF.

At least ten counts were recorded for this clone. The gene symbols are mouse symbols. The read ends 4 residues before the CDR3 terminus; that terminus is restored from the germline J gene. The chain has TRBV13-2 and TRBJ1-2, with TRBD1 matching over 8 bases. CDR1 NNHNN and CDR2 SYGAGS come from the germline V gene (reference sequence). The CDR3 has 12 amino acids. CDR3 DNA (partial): TGTGCCAGCGGTGACAGGGGGCAC. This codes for CASGDRGH. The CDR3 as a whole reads CASGDRGHDYTF.

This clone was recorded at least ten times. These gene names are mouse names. The CDR3 bases that were read are TGTGCCAGCACCTCGGGACAGACA. Translation: CASTSGQT. From start to end, the CDR3 is CASTSGQTEVFF. The genes are TRBV19 and TRBJ1-1; 7 positions agree with TRBD1. The read ends 4 residues before the CDR3 terminus; that terminus is restored from the germline J gene. CDR3 length: 12 residues. CDR1 and CDR2 (germline): FNHDT, SITEND (reference sequence).

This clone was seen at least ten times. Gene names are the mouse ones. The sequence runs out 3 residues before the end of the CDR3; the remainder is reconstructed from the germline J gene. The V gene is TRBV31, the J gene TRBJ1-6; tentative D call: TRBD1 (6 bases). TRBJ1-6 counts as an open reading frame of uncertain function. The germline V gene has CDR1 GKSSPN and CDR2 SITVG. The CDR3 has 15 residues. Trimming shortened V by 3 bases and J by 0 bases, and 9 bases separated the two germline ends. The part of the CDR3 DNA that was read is TGTGCCTGGAGCCGGGACATTTCCTATAATTCGCCC. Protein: CAWSRDISYNSP. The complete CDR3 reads CAWSRDISYNSPLYF.

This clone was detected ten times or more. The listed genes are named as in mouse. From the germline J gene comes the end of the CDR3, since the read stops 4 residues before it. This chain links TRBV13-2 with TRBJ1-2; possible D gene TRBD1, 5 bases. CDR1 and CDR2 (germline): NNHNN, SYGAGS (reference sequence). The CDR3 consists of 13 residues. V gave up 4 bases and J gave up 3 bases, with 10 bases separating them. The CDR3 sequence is CASGPGLDSDYTF. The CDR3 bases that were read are TGTGCCAGCGGTCCAGGGTTGGACTCC.

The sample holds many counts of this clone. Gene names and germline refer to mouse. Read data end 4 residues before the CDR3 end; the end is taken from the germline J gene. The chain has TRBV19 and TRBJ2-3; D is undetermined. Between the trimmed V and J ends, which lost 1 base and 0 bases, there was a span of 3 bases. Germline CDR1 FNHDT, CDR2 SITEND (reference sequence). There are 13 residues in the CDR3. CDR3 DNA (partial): TGTGCCAGCAGTATACAGAGTGCAGAA. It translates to CASSIQSAE. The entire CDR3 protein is CASSIQSAETLYF.

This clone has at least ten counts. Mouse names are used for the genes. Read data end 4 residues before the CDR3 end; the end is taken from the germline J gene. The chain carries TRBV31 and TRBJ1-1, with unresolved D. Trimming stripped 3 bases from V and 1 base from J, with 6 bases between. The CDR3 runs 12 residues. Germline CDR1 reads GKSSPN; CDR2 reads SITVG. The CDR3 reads CAWSSGNTEVFF. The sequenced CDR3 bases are TGTGCCTGGAGCTCAGGAAACACA.

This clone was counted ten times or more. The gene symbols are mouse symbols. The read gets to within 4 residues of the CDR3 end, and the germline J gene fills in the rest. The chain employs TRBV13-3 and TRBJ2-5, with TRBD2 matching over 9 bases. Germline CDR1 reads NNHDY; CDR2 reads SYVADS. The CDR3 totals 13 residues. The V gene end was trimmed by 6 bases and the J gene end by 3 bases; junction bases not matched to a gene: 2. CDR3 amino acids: CASTGTGQDTQYF. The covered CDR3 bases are TGTGCCAGCACCGGGACTGGGCAAGAC.

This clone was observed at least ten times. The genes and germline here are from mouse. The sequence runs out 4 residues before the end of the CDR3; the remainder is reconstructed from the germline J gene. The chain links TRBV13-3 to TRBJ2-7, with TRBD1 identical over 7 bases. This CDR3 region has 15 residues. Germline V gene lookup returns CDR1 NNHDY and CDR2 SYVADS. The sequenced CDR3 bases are TGTGCCAGCAGTGAAGTCGGGACAGACAAATAT. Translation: CASSEVGTDKY. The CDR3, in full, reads CASSEVGTDKYEQYF.

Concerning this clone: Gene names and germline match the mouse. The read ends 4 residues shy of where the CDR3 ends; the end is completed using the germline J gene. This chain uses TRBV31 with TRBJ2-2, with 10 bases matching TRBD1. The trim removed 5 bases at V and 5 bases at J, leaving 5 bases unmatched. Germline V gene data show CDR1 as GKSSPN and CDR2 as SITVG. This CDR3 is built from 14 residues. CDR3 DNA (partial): TGTGCCTGGGGGCCGGGACAGGGGACCGGG. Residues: CAWGPGQGTG. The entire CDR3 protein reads CAWGPGQGTGQLYF.

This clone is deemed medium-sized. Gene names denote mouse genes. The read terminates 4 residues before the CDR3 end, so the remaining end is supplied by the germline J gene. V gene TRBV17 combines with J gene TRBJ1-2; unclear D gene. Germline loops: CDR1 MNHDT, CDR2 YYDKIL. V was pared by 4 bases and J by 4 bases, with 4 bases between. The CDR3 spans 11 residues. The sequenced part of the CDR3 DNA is TGTGCTAGCAGTATGGGCTCC. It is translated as CASSMGS. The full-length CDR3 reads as CASSMGSDYTF.

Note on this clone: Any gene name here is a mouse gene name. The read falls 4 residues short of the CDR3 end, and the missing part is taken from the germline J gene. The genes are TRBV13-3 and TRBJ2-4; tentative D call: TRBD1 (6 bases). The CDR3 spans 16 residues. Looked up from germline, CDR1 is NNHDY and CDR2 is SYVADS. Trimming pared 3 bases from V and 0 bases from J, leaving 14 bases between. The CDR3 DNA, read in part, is TGTGCCAGCAGTGGGACAGAAACTACTAGTCAAAAC. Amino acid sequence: CASSGTETTSQN. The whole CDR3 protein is CASSGTETTSQNTLYF.

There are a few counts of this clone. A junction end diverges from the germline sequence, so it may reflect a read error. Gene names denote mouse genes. CDR3 bases read: TGTACCAGCAGCCACGGACAGCCAAACACA. Its translation: CTSSHGQPNT. The CDR3 as a whole reads CTSSHGQPNTEVFF. This chain links TRBV14 with TRBJ1-1; tentative D call: TRBD1 (6 bases). The read ends 4 residues early relative to the CDR3; the germline J gene fills the gap. Germline values: CDR1 SGHDT, CDR2 FRDEAV. There are 14 residues in the CDR3.

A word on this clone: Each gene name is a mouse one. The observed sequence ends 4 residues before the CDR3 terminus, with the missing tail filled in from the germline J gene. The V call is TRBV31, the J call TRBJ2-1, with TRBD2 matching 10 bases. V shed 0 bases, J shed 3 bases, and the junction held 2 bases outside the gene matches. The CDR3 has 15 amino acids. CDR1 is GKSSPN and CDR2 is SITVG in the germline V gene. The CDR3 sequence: CAWSLDWGVYAEQFF. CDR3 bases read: TGTGCCTGGAGTCTAGACTGGGGGGTCTATGCT.

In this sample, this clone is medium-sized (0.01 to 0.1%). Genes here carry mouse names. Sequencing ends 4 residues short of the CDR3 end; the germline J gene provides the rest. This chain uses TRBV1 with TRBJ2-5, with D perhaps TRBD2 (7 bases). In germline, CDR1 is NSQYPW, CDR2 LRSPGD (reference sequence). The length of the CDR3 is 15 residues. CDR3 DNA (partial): TGCACCTGCAGTGCAGATTCGGGGGGCGCCGAC. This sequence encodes CTCSADSGGAD. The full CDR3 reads CTCSADSGGADTQYF.

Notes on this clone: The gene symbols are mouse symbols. Partial CDR3 DNA: TGTGCCAGCAGTATCTACAGCAATACG. Translating gives CASSIYSNT. In full, the CDR3 reads CASSIYSNTLYF. The rearrangement uses TRBV19 and TRBJ1-3, with D uncertain. The sequence runs out 3 residues before the end of the CDR3; the remainder is reconstructed from the germline J gene. The CDR3 runs to 12 residues. CDR1 and CDR2 from the germline V gene are FNHDT and SITEND (reference sequence). Between the trimmed V and J ends, which lost 2 bases and 7 bases, there was a span of 7 bases.

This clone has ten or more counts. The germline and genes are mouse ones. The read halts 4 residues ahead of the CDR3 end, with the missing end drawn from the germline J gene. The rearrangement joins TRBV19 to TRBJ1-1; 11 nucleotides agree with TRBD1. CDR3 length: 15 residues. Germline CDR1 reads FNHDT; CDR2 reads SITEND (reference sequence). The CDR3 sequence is CASSIEDRGRTEVFF. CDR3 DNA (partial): TGTGCCAGCAGTATAGAGGACAGGGGGCGGACA.

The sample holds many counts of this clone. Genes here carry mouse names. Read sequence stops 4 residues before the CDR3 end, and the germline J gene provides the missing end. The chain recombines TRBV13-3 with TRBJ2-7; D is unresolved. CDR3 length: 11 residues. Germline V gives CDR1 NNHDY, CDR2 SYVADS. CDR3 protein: CASSQIYEQYF. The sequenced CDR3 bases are TGTGCCAGCAGTCAAATTTAT.

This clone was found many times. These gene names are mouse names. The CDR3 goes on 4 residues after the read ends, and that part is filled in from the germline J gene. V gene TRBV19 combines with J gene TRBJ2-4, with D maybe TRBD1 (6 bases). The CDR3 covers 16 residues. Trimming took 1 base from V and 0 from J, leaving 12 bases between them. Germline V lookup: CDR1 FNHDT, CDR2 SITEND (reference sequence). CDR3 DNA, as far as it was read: TGTGCCAGCAGTATAACCTACGACAGGAGTCAAAAC. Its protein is CASSITYDRSQN. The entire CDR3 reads CASSITYDRSQNTLYF.

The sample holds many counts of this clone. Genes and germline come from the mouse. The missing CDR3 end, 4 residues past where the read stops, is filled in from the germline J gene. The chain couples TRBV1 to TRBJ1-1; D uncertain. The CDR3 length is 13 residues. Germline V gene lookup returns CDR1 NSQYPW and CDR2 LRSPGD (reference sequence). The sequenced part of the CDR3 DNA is TGCACCTGCAGTGCAGATCAGCAGACA. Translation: CTCSADQQT. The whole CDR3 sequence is CTCSADQQTEVFF.

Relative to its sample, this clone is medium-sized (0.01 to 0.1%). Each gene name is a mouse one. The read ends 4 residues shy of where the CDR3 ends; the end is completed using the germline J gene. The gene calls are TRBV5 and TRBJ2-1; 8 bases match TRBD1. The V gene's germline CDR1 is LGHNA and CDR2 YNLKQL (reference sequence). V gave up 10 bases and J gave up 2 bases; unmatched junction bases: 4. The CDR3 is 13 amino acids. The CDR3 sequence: CATPGQDYAEQFF. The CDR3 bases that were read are TGTGCCACTCCGGGACAGGACTATGCT.

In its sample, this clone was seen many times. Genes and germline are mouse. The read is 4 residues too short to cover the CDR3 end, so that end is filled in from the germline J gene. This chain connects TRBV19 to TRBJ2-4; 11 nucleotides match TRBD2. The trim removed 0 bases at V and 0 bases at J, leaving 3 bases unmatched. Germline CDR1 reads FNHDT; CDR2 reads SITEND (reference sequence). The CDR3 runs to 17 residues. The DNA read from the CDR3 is TGTGCCAGCAGTATAGACGGGACTGGGGGTAGTCAAAAC. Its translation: CASSIDGTGGSQN. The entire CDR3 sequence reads CASSIDGTGGSQNTLYF. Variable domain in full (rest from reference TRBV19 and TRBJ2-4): GGIITQTPKFLIGQEGQKLTLKCQQNFNHDTMYWYRQDSGKGLRLIYYSITENDLQKGDLSEGYDASREKKSSFSLTVTSAQKNEMAVFLCASSIDGTGGSQNTLYFGAGTRLSVL.

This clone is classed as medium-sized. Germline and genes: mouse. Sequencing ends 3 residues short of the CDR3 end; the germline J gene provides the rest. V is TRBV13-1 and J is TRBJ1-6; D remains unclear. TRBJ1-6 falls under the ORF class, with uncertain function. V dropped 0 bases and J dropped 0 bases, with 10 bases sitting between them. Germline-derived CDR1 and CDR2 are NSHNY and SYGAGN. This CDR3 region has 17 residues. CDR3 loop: CASSDASRDSYNSPLYF. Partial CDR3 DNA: TGTGCCAGCAGTGATGCAAGCAGAGATTCCTATAATTCGCCC.